One and the same sample provided the 8 T cell receptor beta chains below, sequenced in a study of OX40 agonist ivuxolimab in advanced cancers. TCRdb's table, derived via immunoSEQ multiplex PCR, lists solely in-frame clones and lacks some. This table has nearly 80,000 clones, almost 85% appearing once. The specimen comprised CD4+ or CD8+ T cells sorted from blood, sampled in a trial of the OX40 agonist ivuxolimab. These receptors were taken from an adult with an advanced solid tumor such as melanoma, head and neck, liver or kidney cancer.

The chain carries TRBV5-4 and TRBJ2-5; possibly TRBD2 for D (6 bases). The J call may not be correct, given that the DNA end is closer to TRBJ2-7. The germline V gene has CDR1 SGHNT and CDR2 YYREEE (reference sequence). This CDR3 is built from 16 residues. The CDR3, as DNA: TGTGCCAGCAGCTTGGGGACTGGAGCGGGCCTCTACGAGCAGTACTTC. It codes for CASSLGTGAGLYEQYF.

This rearrangement joins TRBV27 to TRBJ2-1; D remains unclear. The CDR3 covers 13 residues. In germline, CDR1 is MNHEY, CDR2 SMNVEV (reference sequence). The ends were cut back, 6 bases at V and 4 bases at J, with 10 bases in the middle. CDR3 amino acids: CASRPLGYNEQFF. CDR3 DNA sequence: TGTGCCAGCAGGCCCCTGGGGTACAATGAGCAGTTCTTC.

J is TRBJ1-5 and V is TRBV28, with D unresolved. The V end was cut by 5 bases, the J end by 2 bases, with 13 bases between. CDR1 and CDR2 from the germline V gene are MDHEN and SYDVKM. CDR3 length: 15 amino acids. CDR3 in amino acids: CASSLAEWGNQPQHF. CDR3 bases: TGTGCCAGCAGTCTCGCAGAGTGGGGCAATCAGCCCCAGCATTTT.

This clone was counted only a few times. V usage is TRBV25-1 and J usage is TRBJ2-3; D gene unclear. CDR3 size: 15 residues. V lost 1 base, J lost 0 bases, and 8 bases lay in between. Germline values: CDR1 MGHDK, CDR2 SYGVNS. The DNA of the CDR3 is TGTGCCAGCAGTGAATTTGGAGACAGCACAGATACGCAGTATTTT. This gives the protein CASSEFGDSTDTQYF.

The rearrangement joins TRBV19 to TRBJ1-1; the D is unclear. The CDR3 runs 14 residues. The V end lost 3 bases, the J end lost 8 bases, and 16 bases lay between the germline ends. Per germline, CDR1 LNHDA and CDR2 SQIVND (reference sequence). The CDR3 is CASSMELGRPEAFF. The DNA of the CDR3 is TGTGCCAGTAGTATGGAATTAGGCAGGCCCGAAGCTTTCTTT.

This rearrangement joins TRBV5-1 to TRBJ2-2; TRBD1 aligns across 7 bases. The CDR3 contains 15 residues. The V gene end was trimmed by 1 base and the J gene end by 1 base; junction bases not matched to a gene: 1. Germline V gives CDR1 SGHRS, CDR2 YFSETQ. DNA of the CDR3: TGCGCCAGCAGCTTGCGACAGGGGAACACCGGGGAGCTGTTTTTT. Protein product: CASSLRQGNTGELFF.

The rearrangement uses TRBV6-1 and TRBJ2-1; TRBD1 aligns across 10 bases. The CDR3 length is 18 residues. V was pared by 3 bases and J by 5 bases, with 13 bases of the junction left unmatched. Germline CDR1 MNHNS, CDR2 SASEGT. This chain's CDR3 is CASSEGGDRGLLDNEQFF. DNA of the CDR3: TGTGCCAGCAGTGAGGGTGGGGACAGGGGTCTTCTGGACAATGAGCAGTTCTTC.

The chain has TRBV7-9 and TRBJ2-2; 7 bases fit TRBD1. Per the germline V gene, CDR1 is SEHNR and CDR2 is FQNEAQ (reference sequence). The V and J ends lost 2 bases and 2 bases, in that order; junction bases with no gene match: 5. CDR3 size: 16 residues. The CDR3 region is CASSLFPGGNTGELFF. The CDR3 DNA reads as TGTGCCAGCAGCTTATTCCCAGGGGGAAACACCGGGGAGCTGTTTTTT.